A single sample gave rise to the 19 T cell receptor beta chains below, sequenced in a study of neurological immune-mediated disorders (dated by TCRdb to about 2019). Receptors were amplified or captured by 5' RACE. The instrument was an Illumina HiSeq 2500. Through fastp at Q25 and MiXCR, TCRdb rebuilt clones from the public reads, retaining in-frame beta chains. Each entry is one CDR3 protein sequence, shown with its most common DNA and genes. This sample comprises 70,000 to 95,000 distinct CDR3 sequences, over 12% of them detected only once. Clones ranked in the top ten supply nearly 7% of the sample. Sequencing was performed on PBMCs. These receptor sequences come from a woman aged 45-65 years in good health.

This clonotype has ten or more counts. The V and J genes are TRBV5-1 and TRBJ2-3; D is unclear. V was shortened by 3 bases and J by 6 bases, with 14 bases between the two germline ends. Germline V gives CDR1 SGHRS, CDR2 YFSETQ. The CDR3 has 14 residues. The CDR3 bases are TGCGCCAGCAGCTGGACGGAGCAAGGCGATACGCAGTATTTT. Its translation: CASSWTEQGDTQYF.

Remarks on this clonotype: The junction differs from germline at one of its ends, possibly a read error. This chain connects TRBV7-8 to TRBJ2-3, with 8 bases lining up with TRBD1. CDR3 size: 16 residues. Germline values: CDR1 SGHVS, CDR2 FQNEAQ. Here the CDR3 reads CPSGSDRGWATDTQYF. CDR3 DNA: TGTCCCAGCGGGTCAGACAGGGGTTGGGCCACAGATACGCAGTATTTT.

The chain combines TRBV19 with TRBJ2-6; TRBD2 is a possible D gene (6 bases). V lost 3 bases and J lost 0, with 15 bases in between. This CDR3 region has 18 residues. Germline V gene sequence: CDR1 LNHDA, CDR2 SQIVND (reference sequence). CDR3 loop: CASSIAGTFNSGANVLTF. The DNA of the CDR3 is TGTGCCAGTAGTATTGCCGGGACTTTCAACTCTGGGGCCAACGTCCTGACTTTC.

This clonotype was observed many times. The genes are TRBV20-1 and TRBJ2-7; 9 nucleotides agree with TRBD2. The CDR3 runs to 15 residues. The V segment lost 0 bases and the J segment 0 bases; nucleotides outside the gene matches: 3. CDR1 is DFQATT, CDR2 SNEGSKA, per germline (reference sequence). The CDR3: CSARDFSGSSYEQYF. The CDR3 DNA is TGCAGTGCTAGAGACTTTAGCGGGAGCTCCTACGAGCAGTACTTC.

This clonotype was seen only a few times. A much bigger clone sits one base away, suggesting this may be a read error. The V call is TRBV6-1, the J call TRBJ2-4, with a possible D match to TRBD2 (5 bases). Germline V gene lookup returns CDR1 MNHNS and CDR2 SASEGT. Deletions cut 10 bases from V and 0 bases from J, with 25 bases between. This CDR3 comprises 18 residues. CDR3 nucleotides: TGTGCCAACAGCGAGAGGGATCTCGGTGCAATAGCCAAAAACATTCAGTACTTC. Its protein is CANSERDLGAIAKNIQYF.

Many counts were recorded for this clonotype. V and J are TRBV5-1 and TRBJ2-7, with unresolved D. V was cut by 6 bases and J by 2 bases, with 9 bases left in between. The CDR3 has 12 amino acids. Germline assignment: CDR1 SGHRS and CDR2 YFSETQ. The chain's CDR3 is CASKYGTYEQYF. CDR3 DNA sequence: TGCGCCAGCAAGTACGGAACCTACGAGCAGTACTTC. The full variable domain, in which reference TRBV5-1 and TRBJ2-7 provide the parts outside the CDR3, is KAGVTQTPRYLIKTRGQQVTLSCSPISGHRSVSWYQQTPGQGLQFLFEYFSETQRNKGNFPGRFSGRQFSNSRSEMNVSTLELGDSALYLCASKYGTYEQYFGPGTRLTVT.

At least ten counts were recorded for this clonotype. The J gene is TRBJ2-1, the V gene TRBV5-1; TRBD1 aligns across 8 bases. CDR1 SGHRS and CDR2 YFSETQ come from the germline V gene. Germline trimming cut 2 bases from V and 7 bases from J; bases unmatched to any gene: 8. The CDR3 extends over 15 amino acids. The CDR3 DNA is TGCGCCAGCAGCTTCCGGACAGGGTATGAAAATGAGCAGTTCTTC. Amino acids: CASSFRTGYENEQFF.

This clonotype showed up many times. The chain links TRBV5-1 to TRBJ2-3, with D possibly matching TRBD1 (6 bases). The germline V and J ends were trimmed by 0 bases and 2 bases, with 10 bases remaining between them. CDR3 length: 15 residues. CDR1 and CDR2 (germline): SGHRS, YFSETQ. CDR3: CASSLGQAATDTQYF. The CDR3 coding sequence is TGCGCCAGCAGCTTGGGACAGGCAGCCACAGATACGCAGTATTTT.

This clonotype was seen more than once but under ten times. The chain is built from TRBV7-6 and TRBJ2-1; the match to TRBD2 covers 14 bases. Germline assignment: CDR1 SGHVS and CDR2 FNYEAQ. Germline trimming cut 4 bases from V and 8 bases from J; bases unmatched to any gene: 4. The CDR3 is made up of 15 amino acids. CDR3 residues: CASSSGTSGSYEQFF. The CDR3 nucleotides read TGTGCCAGCAGCTCCGGGACTAGCGGGAGCTATGAGCAGTTCTTC.

This clonotype occurred many times. The chain links TRBV5-1 to TRBJ2-7; TRBD1 aligns across 7 bases. With V trimmed by 0 bases and J by 0 bases, 3 bases remained unmatched. From germline, CDR1 is SGHRS and CDR2 YFSETQ. This CDR3 spans 15 amino acids. In DNA form, the CDR3 reads TGCGCCAGCAGCTTGGGGTGGACAGGCTCCTACGAGCAGTACTTC. Residues: CASSLGWTGSYEQYF. The full variable domain, completed using reference TRBV5-1 and TRBJ2-7, is KAGVTQTPRYLIKTRGQQVTLSCSPISGHRSVSWYQQTPGQGLQFLFEYFSETQRNKGNFPGRFSGRQFSNSRSEMNVSTLELGDSALYLCASSLGWTGSYEQYFGPGTRLTVT.

This clonotype was detected ten times or more. The chain recombines TRBV10-3 with TRBJ1-2; D gene ambiguous. The germline gives CDR1 ENHRY, CDR2 SYGVKD. The CDR3 has 14 amino acids. With 3 bases removed from V and 3 bases from J, the gap between germline ends came to 11 bases. The CDR3 nucleotides are TGTGCCATCAGTGAAGCGGGTGAGCACTATGGCTACACCTTC. It translates to CAISEAGEHYGYTF.

This clonotype was counted only a few times. The rearrangement uses TRBV7-2 and TRBJ2-1; D ambiguous. The germline gives CDR1 SGHTA, CDR2 FQGNSA. This CDR3 contains 15 residues. Between the trimmed V and J ends, which lost 1 base and 10 bases, there was a span of 17 bases. DNA of the CDR3: TGTGCCAGCAGCTTAGGGTATCGTAGGGCCGGGGAGCAGTTCTTC. Protein product: CASSLGYRRAGEQFF.

This chain joins TRBV20-1 and TRBJ2-5; D perhaps matches TRBD1 (6 bases). V dropped 1 base and J dropped 3 bases, with 9 bases sitting between them. CDR3 size: 13 residues. Germline V CDR1 and CDR2: DFQATT, SNEGSKA (reference sequence). CDR3 in DNA: TGCAGTGCTAGAGTCCCAGGGGAAGAGACCCAGTACTTC. Protein: CSARVPGEETQYF.

Details on this clonotype: Since a much larger clone is just one base distant, this may be a read error. The chain carries TRBV20-1 and TRBJ2-1; 7 bases are a match to TRBD2. There are 15 residues in the CDR3. Germline V CDR1 and CDR2: DFQATT, SNEGSKA (reference sequence). Trimming removed 7 bases from V and 1 base from J; junction bases left unmatched: 10. The CDR3 here is CSVVGGGLSYNEQFF. The CDR3, as DNA: TGCAGTGTAGTGGGGGGAGGGTTATCCTACAATGAGCAGTTCTTC.

This sequence joins TRBV20-1 and TRBJ1-6; 8 nucleotides align to TRBD1. Trimming cost V 6 bases and J 3 bases; bases outside gene matches: 4. From germline, CDR1 is DFQATT and CDR2 SNEGSKA (reference sequence). This CDR3 spans 14 amino acids. The CDR3 region is CSARQGNYNSPLHF. The CDR3 DNA is TGCAGTGCCAGACAGGGGAACTATAATTCACCCCTCCACTTT.

This clonotype was observed at least ten times. This chain joins TRBV10-3 and TRBJ2-7; 10 nucleotides line up with TRBD2. The CDR3 covers 14 residues. V gave up 6 bases and J gave up 0 bases; unmatched junction bases: 2. Looked up from germline, CDR1 is ENHRY and CDR2 is SYGVKD. DNA of the CDR3: TGTGCCATCAGAGGACTAGCGGCCTCCTACGAGCAGTACTTC. Its translation: CAIRGLAASYEQYF.

This clonotype has a count of ten or more. J is TRBJ2-1 and V is TRBV5-1; D unresolved. V lost 5 bases and J 8 bases, leaving 8 bases between the germline ends. Germline V CDR1 and CDR2: SGHRS, YFSETQ. This CDR3 has 11 amino acids. CDR3 nucleotides: TGCGCCAGCAGTTCCATTGATGAGCAGTTCTTC. Protein: CASSSIDEQFF.

The sample holds many counts of this clonotype. This chain connects TRBV5-1 to TRBJ2-2; 7 bases match TRBD1. The CDR3 is made up of 13 amino acids. Germline values: CDR1 SGHRS, CDR2 YFSETQ. The V segment lost 4 bases and the J segment 9 bases; nucleotides outside the gene matches: 6. CDR3 bases: TGCGCCAGCAGCCTAGACAGGGCGCGGGAGCTGTTTTTT. Amino acid sequence: CASSLDRARELFF.

This clonotype was detected ten times or more. The chain links TRBV5-5 to TRBJ2-3; D perhaps matches TRBD1 (5 bases). The CDR3 sequence is 14 residues long. V was shortened by 1 base and J by 3 bases, with 9 bases between the two germline ends. The germline CDR1 and CDR2 sequences are SGHKS and YYEKEE (reference sequence). The CDR3, as DNA: TGTGCCAGCAGCTTGCCGAAGGGGACAGATACGCAGTATTTT. This sequence encodes CASSLPKGTDTQYF.